This entry features one T cell receptor (beta chain) sequence. The CDR3 is made up of 14 amino acids. Unmatched junction bases numbered 4, after V lost 5 bases and J lost 1 base. From germline, CDR1 is MNHEY and CDR2 SMNVEV (reference sequence). These data originate in a study of CD8 T cells in Susac syndrome. Random hexamers primed reverse transcription of roughly 0.5 to 1 ug RNA. One entry per CDR3 protein, called by TCRdb with MiXCR from the immunoSEQ multiplex PCR reads. The table has approximately 150,000 distinct CDR3 sequences, approximately 93% seen once. This receptor was identified in a human donor with multiple sclerosis. Sequencing was done on a sample of CD4+ T cells from PBMCs. This chain joins TRBV27 and TRBJ1-1; 7 positions agree with TRBD1. CDR3 residues: CASSHRGGNTEAFF. In DNA form, the CDR3 reads TGTGCCAGCAGTCACAGGGGCGGGAACACTGAAGCTTTCTTT.